This TCR beta chain was documented in a study of blood T cell repertoires in COVID-19. Across the whole study: COVID-19 samples collected from the United States, Italy and Spain covered acute and convalescent phases. In each case, the material was cDNA or gDNA derived from T cells, B-cell-depleted T cells, or PBMCs.

There are 11 residues in the CDR3. Per germline, CDR1 DFQATT and CDR2 SNEGSKA (reference sequence). V gave up 6 bases and J gave up 6 bases, with 12 bases separating them. How the authors handled the data: It was from reference gene primer amplification that nucleated cell counts were estimated. Repertoires were generated with immunoSEQ multiplex PCR, while TCRdb's copy carries only in-frame clones and drops some. For V, J and clone size, that table is used; D and trimming come from the DNA. Of about 43,000 clones listed, roughly 80% were seen once; the top ten hold roughly 2.6%. This receptor was obtained from a woman between 55 and 75 years old with acute or convalescent COVID-19. Sequencing input: peripheral blood. The chain couples TRBV20-1 to TRBJ2-7; tentative D call: TRBD2 (7 bases). CDR3 protein: CSAWGGLEQYF. As DNA, the CDR3 is TGCAGTGCCTGGGGGGGGCTCGAGCAGTACTTC.